This TCR beta chain emerged from a study of shared clonotypes between healthy human individuals (dated by TCRdb to the early 2020s). Regarding the research as a whole: Two women and a few men aged 18 to 49 years were included in the cohort. For each donor, CD4 naive and CD4 memory were each given three plates, CD8 naive was given two plates, and CD8 memory was given one plate. The study deeply sequenced blood TCR repertoires of 5 or 6 healthy adults to estimate repertoire size and the extent of clonotype sharing between individuals. Different laboratories and diverse techniques were used to prepare libraries and sequence TCR repertoires, to increase sequencing depth and limit assay-specific biases. Leukapheresis yielded between about 0.85 and 10 billion PBMCs per donor. Beyond this particular receptor, the publication reports: The genetic and exposure-history diversity represented was limited by the small number of donors. Compared with non-shared clonotypes, the clonotypes found in all four sorted-subset donors had higher generation probabilities. Naive subsets generally had larger estimated clonotype richness than memory subsets. Even with the large sequencing depth, rarefaction of the sorted-subset datasets indicated that sequencing was incomplete. Pairwise subsampling led to the expectation that sequencing depth would affect the degree of clonotype sharing among donors. Sampling was restricted to blood, and TCR repertoires in tissues likely differ from the TCR repertoires found in blood. Around 5.4% of naive CD4, roughly 3.6% of naive CD8, approximately 2.2% of memory CD4, and roughly 0.4% of memory CD8 clonotypes were shared across a few donors.

CDR1 MGHRA and CDR2 YSYEKL were looked up in the germline V gene. There are 15 amino acids in the CDR3, from cysteine to phenylalanine inclusive. The read is trimmed to its CDR3 DNA, 45 bases read in frame from base 1. V and J are truncated by 6 bases and 4 bases respectively, leaving an intervening sequence of 16 bases. Healthy HIV-negative adults with no recently reported acute infections or vaccinations were included as donors. Only Caucasian adults living in Nashville, Tennessee, USA were represented among the donors. CD4+ T cells were enriched through magnetic negative selection, after which naive cells were positively selected on CD45RA and the remaining negative fraction served as the memory subset. After blood collection by leukapheresis, PBMCs were isolated using Ficoll-Histopaque density gradient centrifugation and then cryopreserved in the vapor phase of liquid nitrogen. Purity and quantity of every magnetically sorted T cell population were checked by analytical flow cytometry. Genomic DNA was isolated from every sorted fraction and measured by UV absorbance on a Nanodrop 2000c.

Using the deep immunoSEQ assay, multiplex PCR amplified TCR CDR3 regions from genomic DNA. Extracted genomic DNA from each cell subset was spread evenly across all wells of several immunoSEQ 96-well plates, with each plate serving as a replicate. For sorted subsets, 150 to 200 ng genomic DNA, equal to approximately 30,000 T cell genomes, was loaded into each replicate PCR. Purified libraries were measured with a Qubit 3.0 fluorometer, size-checked on a Bioanalyzer 2100, and measured again with the KAPA Library Quantification kit. A separate single-read 150-cycle Illumina NextSeq 550 flow cell was used to sequence each immunoSEQ 96-well plate. Turning to the authors' computational methods: Because the immunoSEQ output held only junctional sequences and lacked quality scores, the filtering could not match the filtering applied to full-length reads. Sequences were annotated with PyIR, a Python wrapper for IgBLAST v1.9, using IMGT germline references to assign V/J genes and CDR3. Reads with weak V/J assignments (E-value above 1e-6), missing CDR3, stop codons, out-of-frame junctions, or ambiguous translated residues were removed. V3J clonotypes were defined as sequences sharing an identical inferred V gene, J gene, and CDR3 amino acid sequence. Percentage overlap between repertoires was calculated by dividing the number of shared unique clonotypes by the size of the smaller repertoire. Richness of each repertoire was evaluated using RTK rarefaction, the Chao1 estimator, and Recon v2.1 estimates of unobserved clonotypes. OLGA was used to compute generation probabilities for all TCRbeta clonotypes that the gDNA method yielded from several donors. Imported from immuneACCESS, the table was reduced by TCRdb to in-frame sequences with V and J called. These copies leave out some clones; in studies compared against another copy, an unresolved V gene accounts for under half, and the cause of the remainder is not known. That table is the source of V, J and clone size, and D and trimming were worked out from the DNA. The sample includes over 1.4 million clones, with more than 95% observed a single time. The top ten hold 0.95% to 1.5% of the sample.

As regards this clone: Its specific antigen is unknown. The input lacks base qualities; no much larger clone sits a single base away.

The clonotype comes from a man aged 25 to 40 in good health. This receptor chain uses TRBV4-1 and TRBJ2-1; a weak D assignment points to TRBD1 (5 bases agree). Source material: naive CD4+ T cells sorted from blood. The meaning of the sample's cell subset or site label: CD45RA+ positively selected. The CDR3 protein is CASRLQVRVYNEQFF. Read as DNA, the sequence is TGCGCCAGCAGATTACAGGTTAGGGTATACAATGAGCAGTTCTTC.